These T cell receptor beta chains were read from a single sample in a study of blood T cell repertoires in COVID-19. Repertoires were generated with immunoSEQ multiplex PCR, while TCRdb's copy carries only in-frame clones and drops some. Of 65,000 to 80,000 clones detected, roughly four fifths appear once; the ten largest clones hold 20% to 25%. Source material: peripheral blood. These receptors were obtained from a human donor in a cohort sampled during active COVID-19. Both conserved end residues are part of each CDR3. The order of the fields is V gene, D gene, J gene, clone size, CDR3 protein, CDR3 DNA. D genes are given only for firm matches. A clone size is listed for some rows: how often the clone was seen (once, few, many), or a class if it is expanded.

>TRBV11-2|TRBD1|TRBJ1-2|-
CASSFHYRGRGYGYTF
TGTGCCAGCAGCTTTCATTACAGGGGGCGCGGCTATGGCTACACCTTC
>TRBV15|-|TRBJ2-7|-
CATSRGSGKSSYEQYF
TGTGCCACCAGCAGAGGGTCCGGGAAGAGCTCCTACGAGCAGTACTTC
>TRBV5-4|-|TRBJ2-1|few
CASSLQNEQFF
TGTGCCAGCAGCCTCCAGAATGAGCAGTTCTTC
>TRBV6-5|-|TRBJ1-1|once
CASSPQQGRLAEAFF
TGTGCCAGCAGCCCACAACAGGGTAGGTTAGCTGAAGCTTTCTTT
>TRBV18|TRBD2|TRBJ2-3|few
CASSSTGTSKYF
TGTGCCAGCTCATCTACTGGGACTAGCAAGTATTTT
>TRBV24-1|TRBD2|TRBJ2-2|-
CATSDPTSGGTGELFF
TGTGCCACCAGTGACCCGACTAGCGGAGGCACCGGGGAGCTGTTTTTT
>TRBV28|TRBD1|TRBJ2-5|-
CASSPDRVMTQYF
TGTGCCAGCAGTCCCGACAGGGTAATGACCCAGTACTTC
>TRBV18|-|TRBJ2-7|-
CASSPPANYEQYF
TGTGCCAGCTCACCACCGGCAAACTACGAGCAGTACTTC
>TRBV6-4|TRBD2|TRBJ2-3|once
CASSGGGTSAPSTDTQYF
TGTGCCAGCAGTGGGGGTGGGACTAGCGCCCCTAGCACAGATACGCAGTATTTT
>TRBV19|-|TRBJ1-5|once
CASRGRQSNQPQHF
TGTGCCAGTCGGGGTCGGCAAAGCAATCAGCCCCAGCATTTT
>TRBV7-9|-|TRBJ1-5|-
CASSPGGFQPQHF
TGTGCCAGCAGCCCTGGCGGGTTTCAGCCCCAGCATTTT
>TRBV9|-|TRBJ1-2|-
CASSVETTNYGYTF
TGTGCCAGCAGCGTAGAAACAACTAACTATGGCTACACCTTC
>TRBV14|TRBD2|TRBJ2-1|-
CASSQGLAGGQNEQFF
TGTGCCAGCAGCCAGGGACTAGCGGGGGGCCAAAATGAGCAGTTCTTC
>TRBV2|TRBD1|TRBJ2-2|-
CASRWDRGTGELFF
TGTGCCAGCAGGTGGGACAGGGGTACCGGGGAGCTGTTTTTT
>TRBV20-1|-|TRBJ2-1|-
CSARQYNEQFF
TGCAGTGCTAGGCAGTACAATGAGCAGTTCTTC